A single T cell receptor (beta chain) is shown here with its context. Its antigen is unknown. Base-call qualities are not available, and no considerably larger clone is one nucleotide away. The data were obtained in a study of cytomegalovirus exposure and HLA in healthy donors (TCRdb year 2017). In the study overall: In an earlier analysis of roughly 500 of the donors, around 300 Gb of sequence data and 100 million or so unique TCR beta sequences from 150 million to 200 million T cells were reported. A later analysis re-analyzed previously published TCR beta repertoires from roughly 600 donors and added high-resolution HLA genotyping to study TCR occurrence patterns. A separate validation cohort of more than 100 different subjects was used in addition to the roughly 700-subject first cohort. Donor age, sex, ethnicity and CMV serostatus were compiled together with the repertoire data. About 5 DR-DQ haplotypes were handled as single units for association and clustering, since linkage in the cohort was strong. The study was designed to test whether signatures of past pathogen exposure could be identified by cataloging public T cell receptors. To predict cytomegalovirus infection status, the study brought together high-throughput TCR immunosequencing, statistical association of individual TCRs with disease status, and machine learning. Of the 300 to 500 genotyped donors, 81% were placed in the genetic ancestry cluster associated with self-reported Caucasian donors. Rather than drawing on any new phenotypic data, the later analysis identified candidate immune exposures from TCR beta sequences and the way those sequences occurred across donors. The T cell repertoires of 550 to 850 subjects were profiled by immunosequencing and related to cytomegalovirus serostatus. Genome-wide SNP genotypes for about three fifths of the roughly 670 donors were used in a later genetic analysis, which treated that subset as a discovery cohort. An early release that covered around 590 HLA-typed donors contained approximately 300 gigabases of sequencing data and roughly 84 million unique TCR sequences. On average, around 230,000 unique TCR beta nucleotide sequences were sequenced per donor among some 420 genotyped donors of the cohort, with 15% to 20% of those sequences being non-productive. HLA typing covered class I and class II loci at four-digit resolution. The number of donors typed differed by locus, with 629-630 for A, B, C, DRB1 and DQB1, roughly 520 for DQA1, 600 to 610 for DPA1, and about 450 for DPB1. Every repertoire in the discovery cohort had been generated on one and the same sequencing platform. To decide whether each TCR beta V gene segment behaved as functional or pseudogenic, an earlier analysis of fewer than 750 of the donors relied on high-throughput TCR beta sequencing. What the work shows at the level of the full study, not this receptor alone: A further reported finding was that TCR beta sequences accurately predicted the HLA-A and HLA-B alleles for most subjects in the first cohort. In vitro tests confirmed that a few of the cytomegalovirus-associated TCR beta chains recognize cytomegalovirus antigens. The authors suggested that the approach could potentially be generalized to other disease states and immunological phenotypes. A cluster of highly shared sequence variants was judged likely to represent a technical artifact of the sequencing pipeline. In a later analysis, the rate of TCR association differed among HLA loci, with DRB1 alleles having the most associated TCRs and HLA-C alleles having the fewest. The study listed 150 to 200 TCR beta chains as associated with cytomegalovirus. In a later analysis, several top co-occurrence clusters were reported to appear linked to parvovirus B19, influenza, CMV and Epstein-Barr virus. Assigning TCR associations to individual alleles was difficult when HLA alleles, especially DR and DQ, strongly co-occurred. For the cohort, immune exposure information was limited to CMV serostatus. The 87-base-pair reads could not distinguish some IMGT-functional V segments, including TRBV6-2 and TRBV6-3, so those segments were excluded. While some public TCRs were present in many individuals, most TCR sequences turned up only very rarely across donors. Some 16 rarely observed V segments, including chromosome 9 orphons, were excluded from the earlier analysis of some 590 of the donors because counts were too low. In this cohort, only TCR beta chains were sequenced, and detectable features were limited by the absence of alpha or paired-chain data. In a later analysis, most CMV-associated TCR beta chains were found to appear HLA-restricted, with HLA associations seemingly driven largely by CMV exposure. Linkage disequilibrium might explain the correlated functional status among segregating V segments, but an unknown experimental factor could not be ruled out. HLA typing was unavailable for some donors at each locus, so association tests used only the typed subset. Broadly in line with IMGT annotations, most TCR beta V segments showed up in productive rearrangements about 90% or about 30% of the time in an earlier analysis of 450 to 750 of the donors. In a later analysis, HLA-associated TCR beta chains were found to be more clonally expanded and to have lower generation probabilities than equally common non-associated chains. The classifier was reported to diagnose cytomegalovirus status with high specificity and sensitivity in both the original cohort and the validation cohort. In a later genetic analysis, fewer N-insertions in productive TCRs were reported among donors in an Asian-associated ancestry cluster than the roughly 710-donor mean. V-gene and J-gene trimming of TCR beta chains was associated with a missense DCLRE1C variant in a later genetic analysis, and the association was replicated in an independent cohort. The presence/absence analyses assumed that sequencing depth was roughly uniform across donors, and that assumption may not be true. Specific HLA alleles were associated with 15,000 to 20,000 TCR beta sequences at a false discovery rate of 0.05 in a later analysis.

Library preparation employed the immunoSEQ multiplex PCR assay. The multiplex PCR relied on a mix of 60 forward primers for TCR Vbeta segments and 13 reverse primers for TCR Jbeta segments. The CDR3 region of rearranged TCR beta genes was amplified from genomic DNA with a multiplex PCR assay. The amplified TCR beta libraries were sequenced on the Illumina HiSeq System as 87-base-pair reads. The study's processing was this. In a later analysis, 77 million or so unique TCR beta chains were counted across the 650 to 700 repertoires, and about 9.9 million of these chains were shared by at least two donors. To remove PCR and sequencing errors, raw reads were error-corrected and collapsed into unique sequences using a nearest-neighbor algorithm that merged closely related sequences. CDR3 sequences were aligned to IMGT reference sequences to assign V, D and J gene segments. For a sequence to be retained, a match of at least six nucleotides was required to both a V gene segment and a J gene segment. A rearrangement counted as productive if the CDR3 had no stop codons and remained in frame with V and J, and every other rearrangement counted as non-productive. Following IMGT convention, CDR3 was defined as the stretch from the second conserved V-encoded cysteine to the conserved J-encoded phenylalanine. In an earlier analysis of around 600 of the donors, sequences lacking an unambiguous match to a single V gene segment were excluded. In an earlier analysis of a few hundred of the donors, V segments were called functional above 56.7% productive rearrangements and were called segregating when the between-donor standard deviation exceeded 5%. A statistical classification framework was built to diagnose cytomegalovirus status from the catalog of TCR beta chain sequences. In a later analysis, TCR nucleotide sequences were compared against IMGT/GENE-DB human TR gene sequences so that V and J genes could be assigned. The TCRdist pipeline was used in a later analysis to assign CDR3 sequences and most-parsimonious VDJ recombination scenarios. In a later analysis, each TCR beta chain was defined by its CDR3 amino acid sequence together with its V-gene family, and reads without a unique V-gene family were excluded. To address suspected cross-contamination and a sequencing artifact, a later analysis removed 450 to 700 highly shared, low-generation-probability nucleotide sequences. For each public chain, a later analysis derived a clonal expansion index from normalized ranks of inferred template counts within each repertoire. A later analysis computed generation probabilities with a VDJ recombination model fitted to out-of-frame rearrangements, and checked the results against IGoR. A later analysis scored TCR-TCR, TCR-HLA and TCR-CMV co-occurrence with hypergeometric tests, applying a repertoire-size bias correction to TCR pairs. To estimate false discovery rates, a later analysis permuted the HLA or CMV assignments 20 times. A later analysis grouped co-occurring TCRs with DBSCAN, adding TCRdist sequence similarity when clustering within HLA-allele-positive subsets. Repertoires with fewer than 30,000 or more than 120,000 public chains were left out of co-occurrence clustering, as were about five repertoires with anomalous nucleotide sharing. TCRdb's version of the immuneACCESS table is confined to in-frame rearrangements and falls short of the full clone set. An unresolved V gene accounts for under half of the shortfall where checked; the remainder is of unknown origin. The DNA gave D and trimming, while V, J and clone size come from that table. This sample has 200,000 or so clones in its table, and roughly 84% of those were observed once. Approximately 0.26% of the sample belongs to the ten largest clones.

The germline V and J ends show losses of 0 bases and 3 bases respectively, and no gene match explains 8 bases of the junction. Measured from the cysteine to the phenylalanine, the CDR3 is 16 residues long. This entry keeps only the CDR3 DNA: 48 bases, framed from base 1. CDR1 SQVTM and CDR2 ANQGSEA were looked up in the germline V gene. The cohort was made up of hundreds of healthy bone marrow donors. At the time of sampling, all cohort members were nominally healthy, though unrecorded immune exposures were likely present. The donor tested CMV seronegative and was one of the 352 seronegative cohort members. Every donor gave a peripheral blood sample, and the peripheral blood mononuclear cells from that sample were used for TCR beta sequencing. The Qiagen DNeasy Blood Extraction Kit was used to extract genomic DNA from the blood cell samples.

The TCR comes from a boy aged 5-17 years in good health and CMV-seronegative. The chain uses TRBV29-1 and TRBJ2-1, with 7 bases in between that match TRBD2. The sample was PBMCs. The base sequence is TGCAGCGTTGAAGACCGAGGGAGGGTTAACTACAATGAGCAGTTCTTC. Translated, this gives CSVEDRGRVNYNEQFF.